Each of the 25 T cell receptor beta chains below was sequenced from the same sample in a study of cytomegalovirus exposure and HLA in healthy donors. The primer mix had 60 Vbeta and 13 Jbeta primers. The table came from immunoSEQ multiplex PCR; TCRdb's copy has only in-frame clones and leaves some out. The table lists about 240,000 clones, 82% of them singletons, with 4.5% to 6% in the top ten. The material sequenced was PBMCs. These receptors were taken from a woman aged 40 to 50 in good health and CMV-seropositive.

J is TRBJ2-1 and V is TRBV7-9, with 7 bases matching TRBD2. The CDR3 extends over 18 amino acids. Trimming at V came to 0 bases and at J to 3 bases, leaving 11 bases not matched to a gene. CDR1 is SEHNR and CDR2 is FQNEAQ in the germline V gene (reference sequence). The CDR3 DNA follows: TGTGCCAGCAGCTTAGCCGGGATAGAGGGAGGGCTCTACAATGAGCAGTTCTTC. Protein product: CASSLAGIEGGLYNEQFF.

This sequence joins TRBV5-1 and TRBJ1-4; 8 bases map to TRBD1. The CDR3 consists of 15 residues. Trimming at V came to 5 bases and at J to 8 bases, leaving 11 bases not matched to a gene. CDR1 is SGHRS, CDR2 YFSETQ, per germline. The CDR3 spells CASSSRTGPAEKLFF. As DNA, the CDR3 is TGCGCCAGCAGTTCCAGGACAGGGCCAGCAGAAAAACTGTTTTTT.

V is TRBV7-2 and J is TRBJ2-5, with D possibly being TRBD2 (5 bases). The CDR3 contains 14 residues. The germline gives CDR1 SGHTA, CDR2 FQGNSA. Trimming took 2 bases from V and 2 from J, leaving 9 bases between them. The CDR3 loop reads CASSLRPGQETQYF. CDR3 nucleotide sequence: TGTGCCAGCAGCTTACGTCCGGGACAAGAGACCCAGTACTTC.

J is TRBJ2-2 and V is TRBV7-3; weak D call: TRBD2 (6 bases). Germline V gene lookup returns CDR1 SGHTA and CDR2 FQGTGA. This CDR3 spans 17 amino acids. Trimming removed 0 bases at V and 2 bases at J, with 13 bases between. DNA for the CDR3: TGTGCCAGCAGCTTAACTCCGGGACTTCTAAACACCGGGGAGCTGTTTTTT. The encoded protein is CASSLTPGLLNTGELFF.

The CDR3 reads CADSGGFAYEQYF. CDR3 bases: TGTGCCGACTCCGGGGGGTTCGCCTACGAGCAGTACTTC. The rearrangement joins TRBV2 to TRBJ2-5; 7 nucleotides agree with TRBD2. Matching the DNA end better, TRBJ2-7 makes the J call doubtful. The CDR3 covers 13 residues. The germline V gene encodes CDR1 SNHLY and CDR2 FYNNEI.

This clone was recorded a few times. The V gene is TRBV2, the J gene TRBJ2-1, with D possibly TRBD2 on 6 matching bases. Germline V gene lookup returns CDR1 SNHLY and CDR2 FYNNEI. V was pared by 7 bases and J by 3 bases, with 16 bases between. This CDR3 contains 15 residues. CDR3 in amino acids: CASIRDFGVYNEQFF. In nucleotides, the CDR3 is TGTGCCAGCATCCGGGACTTCGGGGTCTACAATGAGCAGTTCTTC. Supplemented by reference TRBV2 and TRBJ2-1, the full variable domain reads EPEVTQTPSHQVTQMGQEVILRCVPISNHLYFYWYRQILGQKVEFLVSFYNNEISEKSEIFDDQFSVERPDGSNFTLKIRSTKLEDSAMYFCASIRDFGVYNEQFFGPGTRLTVL.

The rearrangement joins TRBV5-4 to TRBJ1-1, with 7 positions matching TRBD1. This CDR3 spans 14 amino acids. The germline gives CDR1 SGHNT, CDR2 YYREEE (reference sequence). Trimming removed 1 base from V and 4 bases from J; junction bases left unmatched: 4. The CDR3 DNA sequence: TGTGCCAGCAGCTTGACACAGGGGAGCACTGAAGCTTTCTTT. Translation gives CASSLTQGSTEAFF. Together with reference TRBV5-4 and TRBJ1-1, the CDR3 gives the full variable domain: ETGVTQSPTHLIKTRGQQVTLRCSSQSGHNTVSWYQQALGQGPQFIFQYYREEENGRGNFPPRFSGLQFPNYSSELNVNALELDDSALYLCASSLTQGSTEAFFGQGTRLTVV.

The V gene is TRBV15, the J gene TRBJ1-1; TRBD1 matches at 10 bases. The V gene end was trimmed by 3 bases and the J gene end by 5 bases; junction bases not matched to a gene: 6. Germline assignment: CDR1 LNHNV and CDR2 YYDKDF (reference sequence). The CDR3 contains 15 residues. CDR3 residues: CATSRTGGAGTEAFF. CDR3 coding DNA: TGTGCCACCAGCAGGACAGGGGGCGCGGGTACTGAAGCTTTCTTT.

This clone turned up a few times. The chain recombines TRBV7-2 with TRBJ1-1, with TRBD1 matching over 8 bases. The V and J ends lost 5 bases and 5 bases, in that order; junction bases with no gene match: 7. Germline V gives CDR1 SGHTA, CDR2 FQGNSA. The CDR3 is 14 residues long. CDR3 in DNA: TGTGCCAGCAGCGTCAGGGGGCGCCGGACTGAAGCTTTCTTT. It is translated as CASSVRGRRTEAFF.

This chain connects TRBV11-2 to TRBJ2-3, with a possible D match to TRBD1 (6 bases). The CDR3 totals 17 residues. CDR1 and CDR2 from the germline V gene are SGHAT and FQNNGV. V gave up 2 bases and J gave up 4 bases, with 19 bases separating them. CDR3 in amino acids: CASSLLGARLGADTQYF. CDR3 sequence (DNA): TGTGCCAGCAGCTTATTGGGGGCTAGACTGGGCGCAGATACGCAGTATTTT. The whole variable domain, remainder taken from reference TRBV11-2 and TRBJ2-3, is EAGVAQSPRYKIIEKRQSVAFWCNPISGHATLYWYQQILGQGPKLLIQFQNNGVVDDSQLPKDRFSAERLKGVDSTLKIQPAKLEDSAVYLCASSLLGARLGADTQYFGPGTRLTVL.

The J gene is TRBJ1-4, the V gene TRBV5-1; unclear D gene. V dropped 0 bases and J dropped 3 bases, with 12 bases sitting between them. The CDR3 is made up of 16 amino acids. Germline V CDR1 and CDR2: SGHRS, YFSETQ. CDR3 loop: CASSLGGGSPNEKLFF. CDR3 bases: TGCGCCAGCAGCTTGGGAGGCGGGAGTCCTAATGAAAAACTGTTTTTT.

The CDR3 nucleotides are TGTGCCAGCAGCGGATCGACAGGGGCCTCTGGAAACACCATATATTTT. It specifies CASSGSTGASGNTIYF. V gene TRBV9 combines with J gene TRBJ1-3, with 8 bases identical to TRBD1. V gave up 3 bases and J gave up 0 bases; unmatched junction bases: 5. This CDR3 contains 16 residues. Germline assignment: CDR1 SGDLS and CDR2 YYNGEE.

As DNA, the CDR3 is TGCGCCAGCTCAGCGGGGGGGATTGCAGATACGCAGTATTTT. It is translated as CASSAGGIADTQYF. The rearrangement joins TRBV4-3 to TRBJ2-3, with TRBD2 identical over 10 bases. The CDR3 consists of 14 residues. Germline trimming cut 8 bases from V and 4 bases from J; bases unmatched to any gene: 6. Germline V CDR1 and CDR2: LGHNA, YSLEER.

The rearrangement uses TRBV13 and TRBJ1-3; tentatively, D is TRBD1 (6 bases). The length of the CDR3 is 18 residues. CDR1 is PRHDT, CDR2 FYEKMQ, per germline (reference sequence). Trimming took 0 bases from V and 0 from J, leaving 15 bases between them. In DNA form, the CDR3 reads TGTGCCAGCAGCTTAGGCTCGGGCGGACAGCTCTCTGGAAACACCATATATTTT. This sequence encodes CASSLGSGGQLSGNTIYF.

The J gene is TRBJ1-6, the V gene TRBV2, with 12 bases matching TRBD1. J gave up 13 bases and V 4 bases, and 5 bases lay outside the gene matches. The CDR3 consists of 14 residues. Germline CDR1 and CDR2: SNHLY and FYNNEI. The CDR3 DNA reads TGTGCCAGCAGTGGGGACAGGGGGCGATTCCCCCTCCACTTT. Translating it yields CASSGDRGRFPLHF.

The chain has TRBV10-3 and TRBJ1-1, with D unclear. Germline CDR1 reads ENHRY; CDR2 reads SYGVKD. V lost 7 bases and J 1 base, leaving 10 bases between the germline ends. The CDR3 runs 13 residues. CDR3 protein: CAIMGQSNTEAFF. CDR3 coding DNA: TGTGCCATCATGGGCCAATCGAACACTGAAGCTTTCTTT.

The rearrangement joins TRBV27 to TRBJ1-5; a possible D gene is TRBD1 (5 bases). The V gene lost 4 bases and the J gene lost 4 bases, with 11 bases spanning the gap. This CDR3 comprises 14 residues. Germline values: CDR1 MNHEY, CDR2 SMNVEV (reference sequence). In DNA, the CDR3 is TGTGCCAGCAGTTACAGACAGACGAATCAGCCCCAGCATTTT. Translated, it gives CASSYRQTNQPQHF.

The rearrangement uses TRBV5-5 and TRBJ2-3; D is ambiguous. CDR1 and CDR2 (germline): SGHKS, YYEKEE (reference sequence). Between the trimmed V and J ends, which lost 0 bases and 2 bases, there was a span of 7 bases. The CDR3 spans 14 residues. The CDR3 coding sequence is TGTGCCAGCAGCTTGGGACTGTTCACAGATACGCAGTATTTT. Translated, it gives CASSLGLFTDTQYF.

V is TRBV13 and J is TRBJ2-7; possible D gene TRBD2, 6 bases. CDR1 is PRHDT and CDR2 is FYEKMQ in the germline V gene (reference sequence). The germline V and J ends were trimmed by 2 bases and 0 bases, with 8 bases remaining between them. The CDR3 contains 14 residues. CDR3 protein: CASSLWTISYEQYF. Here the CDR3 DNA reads TGTGCCAGCAGCTTATGGACTATCTCCTACGAGCAGTACTTC.

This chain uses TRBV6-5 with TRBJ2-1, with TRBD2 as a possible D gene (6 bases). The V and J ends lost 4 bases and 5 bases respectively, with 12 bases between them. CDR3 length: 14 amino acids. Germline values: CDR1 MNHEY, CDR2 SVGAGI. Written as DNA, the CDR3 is TGTGCCAGCAGTTTGGGGGACTTCAACAATGAGCAGTTCTTC. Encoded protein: CASSLGDFNNEQFF.

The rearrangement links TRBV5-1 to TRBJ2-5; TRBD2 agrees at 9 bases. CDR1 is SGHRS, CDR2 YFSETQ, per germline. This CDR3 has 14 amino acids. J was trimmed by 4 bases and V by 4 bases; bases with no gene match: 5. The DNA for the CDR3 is TGCGCCAGCAGCCCCCGTAGCGGGAGAGAGACCCAGTACTTC. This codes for CASSPRSGRETQYF.

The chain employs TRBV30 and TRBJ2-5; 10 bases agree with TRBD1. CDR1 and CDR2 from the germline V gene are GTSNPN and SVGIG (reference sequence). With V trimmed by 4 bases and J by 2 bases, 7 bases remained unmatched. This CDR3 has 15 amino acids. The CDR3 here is CAWIGPGQGQETQYF. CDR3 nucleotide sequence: TGTGCCTGGATAGGGCCGGGACAGGGGCAAGAGACCCAGTACTTC.

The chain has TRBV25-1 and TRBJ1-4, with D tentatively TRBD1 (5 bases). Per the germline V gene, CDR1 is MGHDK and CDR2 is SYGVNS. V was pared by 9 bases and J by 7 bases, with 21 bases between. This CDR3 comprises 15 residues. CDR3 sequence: CASSMQLGGREKLFF. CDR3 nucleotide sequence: TGTGCCAGTTCCATGCAGCTCGGGGGACGTGAAAAACTGTTTTTT.

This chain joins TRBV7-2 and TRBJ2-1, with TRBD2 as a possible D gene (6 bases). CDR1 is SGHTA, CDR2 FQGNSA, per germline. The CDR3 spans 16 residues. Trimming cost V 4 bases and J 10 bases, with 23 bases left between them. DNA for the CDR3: TGTGCCAGCAGCTCCTGGGACTCAGGCCTTTCATGGGAGCAGTTCTTC. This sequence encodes CASSSWDSGLSWEQFF.

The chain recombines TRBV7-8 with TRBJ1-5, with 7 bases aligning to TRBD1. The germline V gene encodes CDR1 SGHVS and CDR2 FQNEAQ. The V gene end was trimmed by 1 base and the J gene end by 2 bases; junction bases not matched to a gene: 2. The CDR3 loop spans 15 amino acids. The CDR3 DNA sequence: TGTGCCAGCAGCTTAGAGGGGGCGGGCAATCAGCCCCAGCATTTT. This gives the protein CASSLEGAGNQPQHF.